The entry below gives a single TCR beta chain sequence along with its context. This CDR3 contains 14 residues. CDR1 and CDR2 from the germline V gene are SNHLY and FYNNEI. J was trimmed by 1 base and V by 4 bases; bases with no gene match: 2. Assay: immunoSEQ multiplex PCR; the TCRdb copy retains only in-frame clones and omits some. The sample carries 700,000 or so clones, 75% to 90% recorded once. The data were taken from a study of shared T cell receptors in the human thymus. These data also featured in a second study, about human thymus T cells. That report adds: Healthy Finnish infants undergoing corrective surgery for congenital heart defects were the donors. Resections removed during corrective heart surgery provided the thymus tissue used. Repertoires sampled from thymus and blood appeared biased in V and J gene usage. Reports from related research described highly overlapping thymic repertoires among unrelated individuals.

The sequencing sample was made of thymocytes. The V gene is TRBV2, the J gene TRBJ2-3, with 7 bases matching TRBD2. This TCR came from a girl younger than two with a congenital heart defect. The DNA for the CDR3 is TGTGCCAGCAGTGGGCTAGCGGGCACAGATACGCAGTATTTT. It codes for CASSGLAGTDTQYF. Filled out from reference TRBV2 and TRBJ2-3, the complete variable domain reads EPEVTQTPSHQVTQMGQEVILRCVPISNHLYFYWYRQILGQKVEFLVSFYNNEISEKSEIFDDQFSVERPDGSNFTLKIRSTKLEDSAMYFCASSGLAGTDTQYFGPGTRLTVL.